The clone carrying this TCR beta chain was seen only once. Its cognate antigen is unknown. This specimen belongs to a study of radiation and T cells in renal cell carcinoma. Study-wide findings and caveats: No pretreatment tumor biopsies were available for baseline clonotypes. From baseline, blood top tumor clonotypes peaked at 2 weeks post-radiation.

Time point reported: blood 2 weeks post-SBRT. Treatment in this sample: 15 Gy SBRT to primary tumor, nephrectomy 4 weeks later. After SBRT, blood was collected at 2 and 4 weeks, plus baseline. Clear cell pathology was present in this patient's renal cell carcinoma. The table came from immunoSEQ multiplex PCR; TCRdb's copy has only in-frame clones and leaves some out. The sample lists tens of thousands of clones; roughly 85% were seen once. CDR3 length equals 17 residues. Germline CDR1 reads SGHRS; CDR2 reads YFSETQ. With 6 bases removed from V and 6 bases from J, the gap between germline ends came to 25 bases.

The sequencing used blood, collected from a patient whose treatment included radiotherapy and nephrectomy. The clonotype comes from a woman between 45 and 60 years old with renal cell carcinoma. This chain joins TRBV5-1 and TRBJ2-1; TRBD2 might be the D (8 bases). The CDR3 region has the DNA TGCGCCAGCACCCCAGGGGGTAGCGGGATCGGGTTCAATGAGCAGTTCTTC. This sequence encodes CASTPGGSGIGFNEQFF.